Listed below are T cell receptor beta chains from one sample, sequenced in a study of blood T cells in healthy people across ages. Each CDR3 protein is one row after TCRdb ran MiXCR on the 5' RACE reads. The sample has under 2 million distinct CDR3 sequences, about 35% seen once. The sequencing input was blood. These receptors were taken from a woman in her 30s in good health. The CDR3 runs from the conserved cysteine through the conserved F or W. A D gene is named only where the DNA matches it firmly. Expanded clones are given a class, and other clones once, few, many or no size at all.

cdr3_length clone_size d_call j_call v_call cdr3_nt cdr3_aa
17 few NA TRBJ1-2 TRBV27 TGTGCCAGCAGTTTATCGGTGGGGGAGGACCGAAACTATGGCTACACCTTC CASSLSVGEDRNYGYTF
16 NA NA TRBJ2-3 TRBV4-1 TGCGCCAGCAGTCCCCCGGGCGGACTACACACAGATACGCAGTATTTT CASSPPGGLHTDTQYF
13 few TRBD1 TRBJ1-4 TRBV18 TGTGCCAGCTCACCAGGGACAGGGGAAAAACTGTTTTTT CASSPGTGEKLFF
15 few TRBD2 TRBJ2-1 TRBV28 TGTGCCAGCAGTTTATTGCGGGAGGGCCGCAATGAGCAGTTCTTC CASSLLREGRNEQFF
14 NA NA TRBJ2-1 TRBV20-1 TGCAGTGCTAGAGATCCCCGCTCCTACAATGAGCAGTTCTTC CSARDPRSYNEQFF
14 NA NA TRBJ1-2 TRBV20-1 TGCAGTGCTAGCGTCAGGTGGGGGGGCTATGGCTACACCTTC CSASVRWGGYGYTF
16 once NA TRBJ2-7 TRBV28 TGTGCCAGCAGTTTAGTTGGCGGGTTGAGCCCCTACGAGCAGTACTTC CASSLVGGLSPYEQYF
16 NA TRBD1 TRBJ1-4 TRBV3-1 TGTGCCAGCAGCCAATCCAGGGGGGAGCTAAATGAAAAACTGTTTTTT CASSQSRGELNEKLFF
13 few NA TRBJ1-2 TRBV10-3 TGTGCCATCAGTGAGTCGTCAGGGTGGGGCTACACCTTC CAISESSGWGYTF
16 NA NA TRBJ2-2 TRBV27 TGTGCCAGCAGTTTATCGAAAATGGGGATGACCGGGGAGCTGTTTTTT CASSLSKMGMTGELFF
18 NA NA TRBJ2-1 TRBV21-1 TGTGCCAGCAACAGAAAAATGGGAACTAGCCCGAGGTCCAATGAGCAGTTCTTC CASNRKMGTSPRSNEQFF
14 NA NA TRBJ1-1 TRBV4-1 TGCGCCAGCTCCCGCGGCAGGGAGGCCACTGAAGCTTTCTTT CASSRGREATEAFF
16 few TRBD1 TRBJ2-7 TRBV20-1 TGCAGTGCTAGAGGACAACCGGACAGGGCTACCTACGAGCAGTACTTC CSARGQPDRATYEQYF
13 NA NA TRBJ1-2 TRBV27 TGTGCCAGCAGTTTAAGTTCGTTCTATGGCTACACCTTC CASSLSSFYGYTF
13 many NA TRBJ1-1 TRBV6-4 TGTGCCAGCAGTCAGACTCTCGCCACTGAAGCTTTCTTT CASSQTLATEAFF
15 NA NA TRBJ2-5 TRBV7-2 TGTGCCAGCAGCTCCGGGCCCAATTACCAAGAGACCCAGTACTTC CASSSGPNYQETQYF
15 NA TRBD1 TRBJ2-7 TRBV15 TGTGCCACCAGCAGAGATGGGGGGACAGGGGACGAGCAGTACTTC CATSRDGGTGDEQYF
15 NA TRBD1 TRBJ1-2 TRBV3-1 TGTGCCAGCAGCCAAACTTTAACAGGGGAGGGCGGCTACACCTTC CASSQTLTGEGGYTF
15 NA NA TRBJ2-5 TRBV7-2 TGTACCAGCAGCTTAGACGCCGGGAGCGGTGGGACCCAGTACTTC CTSSLDAGSGGTQYF
13 few TRBD1 TRBJ1-1 TRBV30 TGTGCCTGGAGTGGACAGGGGGACACTGAAGCTTTCTTT CAWSGQGDTEAFF
12 NA NA TRBJ2-1 TRBV7-8 TGTGCCAGCAGCCAAGGTCTAGACGGCCGGTTCTTC CASSQGLDGRFF
19 few TRBD2 TRBJ2-6 TRBV28 TGTGCCAGCAAAGAAGTGGGGACTACTCCCTCCTCTGGGGCCAACGTCCTGACTTTC CASKEVGTTPSSGANVLTF
16 NA TRBD1 TRBJ1-2 TRBV7-9 TGTGCCAGCAGCTTGTGGGGACAGGCCACGAACTATGGCTACACCTTC CASSLWGQATNYGYTF
13 NA NA TRBJ2-1 TRBV30 TGTGCCTGGAGCTGGAAGAACTACAATGAGCAGTTCTTC CAWSWKNYNEQFF
15 many NA TRBJ1-6 TRBV7-2 TGTGCCAGCAGCAGATACAGGGAGAGTAATTCACCCCTCCACTTT CASSRYRESNSPLHF
18 few NA TRBJ2-3 TRBV7-9 TGTGCCAGCAGCCCCACCTCGGCACGTTCGACCCGCACAGATACGCAGTATTTT CASSPTSARSTRTDTQYF
17 few TRBD2 TRBJ2-7 TRBV7-9 TGTGCCAGCAGCTTAGGATCCGGGACTAGCGGGAGATACGAGCAGTACTTC CASSLGSGTSGRYEQYF
12 few NA TRBJ2-7 TRBV20-1 TGCAGTGCTATTCGGGCCGAATACGAGCAGTACTTC CSAIRAEYEQYF
14 NA NA TRBJ1-2 TRBV20-1 TGCAGTGCTAGAGAGGGGCCACTATCTTATGGCTACACCTTC CSAREGPLSYGYTF
17 NA TRBD2 TRBJ2-3 TRBV28 TGTGCCAGCAGTTTACGACTAGCGGGACTAGGCACAGATACGCAGTATTTT CASSLRLAGLGTDTQYF
13 NA NA TRBJ2-7 TRBV2 TGTGCCTGGCGGGTGCCGAGCTCCTACGAGCAGTACTTC CAWRVPSSYEQYF
15 few NA TRBJ2-7 TRBV10-3 TGTGCCATCAGTGAGCGGGGGGCGCCGAGCTACGAGCAGTACTTC CAISERGAPSYEQYF
14 NA NA TRBJ1-5 TRBV15 TGTGCCACCAGCAGAGATGTCGGGTATCAGCCCCAGCATTTT CATSRDVGYQPQHF
15 once TRBD2 TRBJ2-1 TRBV5-1 TGCGCCAGCACCCAGGCGGGAGGTACCTACAATGAGCAGTTCTTC CASTQAGGTYNEQFF
15 NA NA TRBJ2-3 TRBV9 TGTGCCAGTAGTAGAGGTTCACTCAGCACAGATACGCAGTATTTT CASSRGSLSTDTQYF
14 NA TRBD2 TRBJ2-3 TRBV7-6 TGTGCCAGCAGCTCTGAAGACGGGGGGTATACGCAGTATTTT CASSSEDGGYTQYF
18 few TRBD2 TRBJ2-7 TRBV4-1 TGCGCCAGCAGCCAAGATCAGGGGCGCGGGGGGAGCACCTACGAGCAGTACTTC CASSQDQGRGGSTYEQYF
13 few NA TRBJ1-2 TRBV2 TGTGCCAGCAGGGCTAACAAGAACTATGGCTACACCTTC CASRANKNYGYTF
16 NA NA TRBJ2-4 TRBV2 TGTGCCAGCACAGGGGTGTCAGGTTTGGGTAAAAACATTCAGTACTTC CASTGVSGLGKNIQYF
15 NA NA TRBJ1-2 TRBV6-5 TGTGCCAGCAGTTACACAAGAACAGGGAACTATGGCTACACCTTC CASSYTRTGNYGYTF
15 few NA TRBJ2-5 TRBV2 TGTGCCAGCAGTGAAAGGGCAGGGAAGGGGGAGACCCAGTACTTC CASSERAGKGETQYF
14 once NA TRBJ1-2 TRBV20-1 TGCAGTGCTACTATGGGGGGCGGGACGGATGGCTACACCTTC CSATMGGGTDGYTF
16 few TRBD2 TRBJ2-2 TRBV6-1 TGTGCCAGCATCCCTAAGCCGGGGGGGCTTTCCGGGGAGCTGTTTTTT CASIPKPGGLSGELFF
14 NA TRBD2 TRBJ2-7 TRBV27 TGTGCCAGCAGACGACTAGCGGGCACCTACGAGCAGTACTTC CASRRLAGTYEQYF
16 NA TRBD2 TRBJ2-1 TRBV7-3 TGTGCCAGCAGCCCATCCGGGACTAGCGGTTACAATGAGCAGTTCTTC CASSPSGTSGYNEQFF
13 NA NA TRBJ2-1 TRBV19 TGTGCCAGTAGTAAAGAGGGGTACAATGAGCAGTTCTTC CASSKEGYNEQFF
14 NA TRBD2 TRBJ2-7 TRBV12-3/TRBV12-4 TGTGCCAGCAGAGGACTAGCGGGCCGCTACGAGCAGTACTTC CASRGLAGRYEQYF
15 NA TRBD2 TRBJ2-1 TRBV12-3/TRBV12-4 TGTGCCAGCACTCCACGGGGGGGGCCCTACAATGAGCAGTTCTTC CASTPRGGPYNEQFF
11 many NA TRBJ1-2 TRBV5-1 TGCGCCAGCAGCTTGGATAGCGGCTACACCTTC CASSLDSGYTF
15 few TRBD1 TRBJ2-7 TRBV19 TGTGCCAGTAGTACCCTCGACAGGGTATCCTACGAGCAGTACTTC CASSTLDRVSYEQYF
16 NA TRBD2 TRBJ2-1 TRBV7-6 TGTGCCAGCAGCCAGAGGACTAGCGGGAGGTACAATGAGCAGTTCTTC CASSQRTSGRYNEQFF